Listed here is a single T cell receptor beta chain. The data stem from a study of blood T cell repertoires in COVID-19. Study information: PBMCs, B-cell-depleted T cells, or T cells were the source of the cDNA or gDNA that made up the material.

Self-reported history from a screening survey and questionnaire set each donor's cohort. What the recovered Cohort 3 donors had was two negative PCRs, clearance, or symptom resolution. This CDR3 has 16 amino acids. V trimming: 1 base; J trimming: 3 bases; junction bases outside the gene matches: 5. CDR1 and CDR2 from the germline V gene are SGHTA and FQGTGA. Per the original data handling: Cell counts per sample came from amplifying reference gene primers. TCRdb's table, derived via immunoSEQ multiplex PCR, lists solely in-frame clones and lacks some. Clonal size and the V and J genes are those of that table, whereas D and trimming came from the DNA. The sample holds 95,000 to 150,000 clones; about four fifths are singletons and the top ten take 3.5% to 4%.

J is TRBJ1-3 and V is TRBV7-3; 8 bases map to TRBD1. This receptor was taken from a woman aged 25 to 45 who had recovered from COVID-19. The specimen was PBMCs or T cells enriched from blood (not recorded which). Here the CDR3 DNA reads TGTGCCAGCAGCTTAAATGGGGACAGGATTGGAAACACCATATATTTT. It is translated as CASSLNGDRIGNTIYF.